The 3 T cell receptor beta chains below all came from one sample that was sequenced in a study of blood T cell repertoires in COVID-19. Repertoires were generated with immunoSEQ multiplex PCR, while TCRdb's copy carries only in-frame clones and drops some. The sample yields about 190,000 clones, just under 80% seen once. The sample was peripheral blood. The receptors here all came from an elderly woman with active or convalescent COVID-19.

In nucleotides, the CDR3 is TGTGCCAGCAGCTTAGCGCGTCGTCGTAACACTGAAGCTTTCTTT. It specifies CASSLARRRNTEAFF. This rearrangement joins TRBV7-8 to TRBJ1-1, with D unresolved. The germline V and J ends were trimmed by 0 bases and 2 bases, with 10 bases remaining between them. The length of the CDR3 is 15 residues. Germline V gene data show CDR1 as SGHVS and CDR2 as FQNEAQ.

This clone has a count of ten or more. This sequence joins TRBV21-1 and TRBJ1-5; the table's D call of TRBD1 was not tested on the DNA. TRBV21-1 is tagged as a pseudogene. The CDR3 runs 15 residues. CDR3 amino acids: CASSTDRVWGQPQHF. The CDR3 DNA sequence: TGTGCCAGCAGCACGGACAGGGTTTGGGGTCAGCCCCAGCATTTT.

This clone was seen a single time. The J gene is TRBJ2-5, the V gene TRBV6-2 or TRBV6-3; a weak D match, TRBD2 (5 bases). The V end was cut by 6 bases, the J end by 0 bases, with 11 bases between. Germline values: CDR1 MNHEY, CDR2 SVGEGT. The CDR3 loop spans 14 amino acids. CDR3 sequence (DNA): TGTGCCAGCAGCCGGACTGGGAACCAAGAGACCCAGTACTTC. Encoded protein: CASSRTGNQETQYF.